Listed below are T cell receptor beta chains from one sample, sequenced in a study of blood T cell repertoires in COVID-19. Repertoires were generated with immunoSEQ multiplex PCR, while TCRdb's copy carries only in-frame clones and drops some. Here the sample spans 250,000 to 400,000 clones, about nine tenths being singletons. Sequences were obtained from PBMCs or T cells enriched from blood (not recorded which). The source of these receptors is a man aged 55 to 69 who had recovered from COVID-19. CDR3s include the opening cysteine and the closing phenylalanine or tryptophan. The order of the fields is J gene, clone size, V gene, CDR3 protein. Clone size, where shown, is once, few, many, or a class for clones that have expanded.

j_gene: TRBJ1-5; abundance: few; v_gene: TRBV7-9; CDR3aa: CASSVSEASGQPQHF
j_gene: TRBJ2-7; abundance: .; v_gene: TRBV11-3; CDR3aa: CASSLDRVHEQYF
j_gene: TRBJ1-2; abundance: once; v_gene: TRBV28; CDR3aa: CASSLFEQGVLGGYTF
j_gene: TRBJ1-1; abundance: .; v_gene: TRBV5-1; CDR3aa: CASSLAPGSGTEAFF
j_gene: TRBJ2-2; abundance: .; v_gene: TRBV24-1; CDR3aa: CATSDSWTGGSTGELFF
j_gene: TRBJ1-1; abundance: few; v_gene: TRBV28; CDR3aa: CASTRGYTEAFF
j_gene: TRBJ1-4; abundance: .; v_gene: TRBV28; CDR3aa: CASRGDSDEKLFF
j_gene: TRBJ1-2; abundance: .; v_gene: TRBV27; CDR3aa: CASSLTSAEGYTF
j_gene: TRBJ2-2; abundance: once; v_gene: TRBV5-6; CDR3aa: CASKPLGAGYTGELFF
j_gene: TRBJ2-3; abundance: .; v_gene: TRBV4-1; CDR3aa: CASSRPSTDTQYF
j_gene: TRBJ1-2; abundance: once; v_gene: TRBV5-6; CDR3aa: CASSSTGFPHNYGYTF
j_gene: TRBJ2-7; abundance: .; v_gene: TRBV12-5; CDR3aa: CASGLARGGAYEQYF
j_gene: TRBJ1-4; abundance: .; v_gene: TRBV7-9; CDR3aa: CASSLIRGRAHEKLFF
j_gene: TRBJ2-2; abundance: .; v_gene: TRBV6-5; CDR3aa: CASSQNTGELFF
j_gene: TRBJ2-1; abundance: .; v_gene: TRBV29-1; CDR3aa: CSVDQGASYNEQFF
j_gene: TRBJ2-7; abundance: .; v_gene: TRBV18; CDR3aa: CASSPLRDRMTSYEQYF
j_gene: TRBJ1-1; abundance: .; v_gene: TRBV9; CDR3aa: CASSVDGRGDTEAFF
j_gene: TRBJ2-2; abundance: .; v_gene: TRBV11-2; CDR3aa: CASSLGLAQTGELFF
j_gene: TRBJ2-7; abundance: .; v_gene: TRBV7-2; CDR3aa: CASSLAGGHRGEQYF
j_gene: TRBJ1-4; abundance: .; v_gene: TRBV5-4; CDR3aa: CASRDSGGSGEKLFF
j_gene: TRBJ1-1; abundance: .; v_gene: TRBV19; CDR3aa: CASPRQGYSQPFF
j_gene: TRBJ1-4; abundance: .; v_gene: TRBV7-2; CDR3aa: CASSLQKTTNEKLFF
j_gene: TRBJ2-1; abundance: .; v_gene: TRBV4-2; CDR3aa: CASSQAPPSGRAYNEQFF
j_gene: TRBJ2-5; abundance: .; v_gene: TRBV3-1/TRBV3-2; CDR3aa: CASSQDWSISETQYF
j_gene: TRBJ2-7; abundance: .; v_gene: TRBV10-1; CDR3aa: CASSRGPSYEQYF
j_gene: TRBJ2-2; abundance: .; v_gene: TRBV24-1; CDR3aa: CATSDTRTAYTGELFF
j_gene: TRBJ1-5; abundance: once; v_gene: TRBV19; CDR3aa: CASSTGTGLNQPQHF
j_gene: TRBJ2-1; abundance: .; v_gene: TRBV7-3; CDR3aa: CASSQGLAGVDEQFF
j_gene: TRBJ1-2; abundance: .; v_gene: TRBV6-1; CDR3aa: CASSEPGQVANYGYTF
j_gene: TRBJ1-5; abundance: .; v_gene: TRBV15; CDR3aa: CATSREGRGSNQPQHF
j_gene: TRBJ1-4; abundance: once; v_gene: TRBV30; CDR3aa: CAWGSGQGGEKLFF
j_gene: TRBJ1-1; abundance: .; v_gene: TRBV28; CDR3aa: CAIRTVQNTEAFF
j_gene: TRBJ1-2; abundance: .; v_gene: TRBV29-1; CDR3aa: CSVELGQGDGYTF
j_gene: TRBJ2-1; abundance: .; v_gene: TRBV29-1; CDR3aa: CSAQAGAPYNEQFF
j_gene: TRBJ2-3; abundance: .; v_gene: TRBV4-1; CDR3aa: CASSQPSGSLSTDTQYF
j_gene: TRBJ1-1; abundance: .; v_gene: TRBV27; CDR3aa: CASSYLTGGTEAFF
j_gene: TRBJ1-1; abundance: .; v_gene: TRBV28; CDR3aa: CASSLEETEAFF
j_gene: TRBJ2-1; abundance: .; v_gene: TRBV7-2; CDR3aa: CASSFFPGTAYNEQFF
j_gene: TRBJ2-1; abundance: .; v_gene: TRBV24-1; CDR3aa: CATQGQGGREGPYNEQFF
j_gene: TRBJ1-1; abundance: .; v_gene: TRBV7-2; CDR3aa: CASSRERNTEAFF
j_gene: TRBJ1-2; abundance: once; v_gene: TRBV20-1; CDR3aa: CSAGDPSGYTF
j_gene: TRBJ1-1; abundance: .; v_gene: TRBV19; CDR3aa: CASKFDRGLWTEAFF
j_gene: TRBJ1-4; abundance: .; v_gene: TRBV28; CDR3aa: CASNRLDRDNEKLFF
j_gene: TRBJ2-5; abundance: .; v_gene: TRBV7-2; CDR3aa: CASSSPPGTSGLQETQYF
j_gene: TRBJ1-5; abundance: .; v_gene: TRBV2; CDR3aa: CASSARGQPQHF
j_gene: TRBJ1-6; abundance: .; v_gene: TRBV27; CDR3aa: CASSSGQPGYNSPLHF
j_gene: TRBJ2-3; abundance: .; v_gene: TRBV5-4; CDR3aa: CASSSGRLTDTQYF
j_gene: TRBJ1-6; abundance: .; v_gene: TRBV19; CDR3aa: CASSTPGGNSPLHF
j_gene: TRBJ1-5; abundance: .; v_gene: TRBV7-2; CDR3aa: CASSLVGPRVQQPQHF
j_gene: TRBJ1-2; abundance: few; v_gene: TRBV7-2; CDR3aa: CASSLGPGDGYTF
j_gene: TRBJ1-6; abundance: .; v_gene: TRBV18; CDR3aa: CASSPGQGGWSPLHF
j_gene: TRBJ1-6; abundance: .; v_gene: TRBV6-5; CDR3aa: CASSYRQGNSPLHF
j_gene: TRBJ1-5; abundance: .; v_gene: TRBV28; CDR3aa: CASSKETNQPQHF
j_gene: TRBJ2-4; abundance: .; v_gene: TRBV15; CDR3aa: CATSKGQVMAKNIQYF
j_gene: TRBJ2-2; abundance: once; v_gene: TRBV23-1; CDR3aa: CASSQSQDTGELFF
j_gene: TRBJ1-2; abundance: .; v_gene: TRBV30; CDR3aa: CAFSDSGSGYTF